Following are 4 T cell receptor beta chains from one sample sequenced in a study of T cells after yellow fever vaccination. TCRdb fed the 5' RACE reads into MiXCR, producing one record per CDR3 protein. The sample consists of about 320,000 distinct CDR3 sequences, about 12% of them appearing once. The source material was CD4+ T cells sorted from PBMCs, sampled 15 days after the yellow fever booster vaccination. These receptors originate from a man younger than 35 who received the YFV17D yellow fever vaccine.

The CDR3 here is CASSLARHRGSTGELFF. The CDR3 nucleotides are TGTGCCAGCAGCTTAGCCAGGCACAGGGGGAGCACCGGGGAGCTGTTTTTT. The rearrangement joins TRBV7-4 to TRBJ2-2; 8 nucleotides align to TRBD1. Per the germline V gene, CDR1 is SGHVT and CDR2 is SQSDAQ. This CDR3 has 17 residues. V trimming: 0 bases; J trimming: 4 bases; junction bases outside the gene matches: 7.

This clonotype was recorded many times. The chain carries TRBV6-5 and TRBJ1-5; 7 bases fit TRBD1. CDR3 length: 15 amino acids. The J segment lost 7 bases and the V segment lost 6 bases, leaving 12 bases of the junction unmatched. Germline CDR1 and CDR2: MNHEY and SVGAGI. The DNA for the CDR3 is TGTGCCAGCAGCCGGGTGAGAGGGGGCGAACAGCCCCAGCATTTT. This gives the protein CASSRVRGGEQPQHF.

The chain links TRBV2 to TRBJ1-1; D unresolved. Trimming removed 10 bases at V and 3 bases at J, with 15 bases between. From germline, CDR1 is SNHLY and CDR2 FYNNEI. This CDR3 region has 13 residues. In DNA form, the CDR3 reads TGTGCCACCATCTCAGATAGGGACACTGAAGCTTTCTTT. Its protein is CATISDRDTEAFF. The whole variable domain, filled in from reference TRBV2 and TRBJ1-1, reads EPEVTQTPSHQVTQMGQEVILRCVPISNHLYFYWYRQILGQKVEFLVSFYNNEISEKSEIFDDQFSVERPDGSNFTLKIRSTKLEDSAMYFCATISDRDTEAFFGQGTRLTVV.

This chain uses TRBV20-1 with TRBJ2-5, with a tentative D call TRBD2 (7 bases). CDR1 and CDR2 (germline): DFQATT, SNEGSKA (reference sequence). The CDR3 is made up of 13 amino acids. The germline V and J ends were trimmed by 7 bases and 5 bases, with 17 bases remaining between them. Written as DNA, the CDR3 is TGCAGTGTCCAGAGGGGGGGCCGGGAGACCCAGTACTTC. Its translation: CSVQRGGRETQYF.